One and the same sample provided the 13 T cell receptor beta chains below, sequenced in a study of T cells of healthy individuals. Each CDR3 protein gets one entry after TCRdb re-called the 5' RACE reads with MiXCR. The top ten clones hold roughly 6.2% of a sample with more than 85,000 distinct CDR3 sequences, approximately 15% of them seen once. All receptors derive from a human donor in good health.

The CDR3 spells CASQKEETQYF. CDR3 coding DNA: TGTGCCAGCCAGAAGGAAGAGACCCAGTACTTC. The chain uses TRBV5-6 and TRBJ2-5, with D uncertain. The CDR3 length is 11 residues. The V end lost 7 bases, the J end lost 3 bases, and 7 bases lay between the germline ends. In germline, CDR1 is SGHDT, CDR2 YYEEEE.

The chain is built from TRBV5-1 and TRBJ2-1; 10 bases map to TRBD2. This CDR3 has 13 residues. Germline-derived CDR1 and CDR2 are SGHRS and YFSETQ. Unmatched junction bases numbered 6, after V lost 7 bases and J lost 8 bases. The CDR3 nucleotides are TGCGCCAGCGAGCGGGAGGGCCGCGATGAGCAGTTCTTC. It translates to CASEREGRDEQFF.

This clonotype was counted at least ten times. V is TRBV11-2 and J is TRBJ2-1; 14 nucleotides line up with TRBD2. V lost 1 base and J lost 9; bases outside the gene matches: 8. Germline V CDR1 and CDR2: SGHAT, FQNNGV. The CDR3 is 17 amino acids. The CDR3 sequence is CASSLAPGLAGVGEQFF. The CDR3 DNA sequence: TGTGCCAGCAGCTTAGCCCCGGGACTAGCGGGAGTAGGTGAGCAGTTCTTC.

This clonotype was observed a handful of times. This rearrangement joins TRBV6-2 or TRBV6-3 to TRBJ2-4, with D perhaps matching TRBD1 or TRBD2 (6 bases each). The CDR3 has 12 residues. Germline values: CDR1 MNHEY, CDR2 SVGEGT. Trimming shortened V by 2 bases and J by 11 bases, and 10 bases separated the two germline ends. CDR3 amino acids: CASSYGGGLQYF. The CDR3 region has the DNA TGTGCCAGCAGTTACGGTGGGGGGCTTCAGTACTTC.

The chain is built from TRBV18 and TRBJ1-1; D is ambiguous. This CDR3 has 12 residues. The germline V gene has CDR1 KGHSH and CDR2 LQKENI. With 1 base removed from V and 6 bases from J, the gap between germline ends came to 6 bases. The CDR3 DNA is TGTGCCAGCTCACCACGATGGCCTGAAGCTTTCTTT. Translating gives CASSPRWPEAFF.

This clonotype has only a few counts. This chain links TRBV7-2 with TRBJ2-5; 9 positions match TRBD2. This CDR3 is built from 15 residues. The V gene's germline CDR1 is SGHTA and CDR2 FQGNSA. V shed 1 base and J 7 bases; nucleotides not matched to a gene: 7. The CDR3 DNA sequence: TGTGCCAGCAGCTTAGTGGCGGGGGGGCCGGTGACCCAGTACTTC. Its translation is CASSLVAGGPVTQYF.

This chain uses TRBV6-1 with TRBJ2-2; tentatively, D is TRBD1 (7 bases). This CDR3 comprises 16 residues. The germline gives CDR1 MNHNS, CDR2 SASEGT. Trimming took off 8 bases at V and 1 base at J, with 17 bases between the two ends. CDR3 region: CASVYGGTVNTGELFF. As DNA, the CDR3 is TGTGCCAGCGTATATGGGGGGACAGTGAACACCGGGGAGCTGTTTTTT.

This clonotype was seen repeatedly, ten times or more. CDR3 bases: TGTGCCAGCAGCTACCAGTGGGATAATGAAAAACTGTTTTTT. Its translation is CASSYQWDNEKLFF. J is TRBJ1-4 and V is TRBV7-2; D unresolved. The CDR3 extends over 14 amino acids. The germline CDR1 and CDR2 sequences are SGHTA and FQGNSA. The germline V and J ends were trimmed by 4 bases and 4 bases, with 10 bases remaining between them.

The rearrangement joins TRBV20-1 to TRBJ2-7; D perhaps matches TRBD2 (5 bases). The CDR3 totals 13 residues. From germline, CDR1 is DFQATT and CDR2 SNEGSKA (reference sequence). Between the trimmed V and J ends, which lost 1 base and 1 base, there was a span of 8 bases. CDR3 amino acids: CSARARGSYEQYF. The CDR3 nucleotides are TGCAGTGCTAGAGCCCGAGGGTCCTACGAGCAGTACTTC.

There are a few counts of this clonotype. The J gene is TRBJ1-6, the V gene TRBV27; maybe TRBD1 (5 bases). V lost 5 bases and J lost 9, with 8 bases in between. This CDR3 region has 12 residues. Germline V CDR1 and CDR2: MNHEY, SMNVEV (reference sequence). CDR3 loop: CASSERGSPLHF. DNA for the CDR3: TGTGCCAGCAGTGAGAGGGGTTCACCCCTCCACTTT.

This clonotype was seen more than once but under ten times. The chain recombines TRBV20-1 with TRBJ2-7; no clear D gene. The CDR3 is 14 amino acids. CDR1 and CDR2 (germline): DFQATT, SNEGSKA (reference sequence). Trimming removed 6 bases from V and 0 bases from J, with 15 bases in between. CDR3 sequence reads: CSAPRTVSSYEQYF. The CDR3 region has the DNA TGCAGTGCGCCTAGGACGGTTAGCTCCTACGAGCAGTACTTC.

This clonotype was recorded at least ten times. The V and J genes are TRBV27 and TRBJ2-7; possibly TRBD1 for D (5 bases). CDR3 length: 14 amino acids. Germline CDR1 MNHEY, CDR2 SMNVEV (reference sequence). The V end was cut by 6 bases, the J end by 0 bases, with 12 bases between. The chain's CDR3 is CASRGLASSYEQYF. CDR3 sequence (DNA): TGTGCCAGCAGGGGGCTGGCTAGCTCCTACGAGCAGTACTTC.

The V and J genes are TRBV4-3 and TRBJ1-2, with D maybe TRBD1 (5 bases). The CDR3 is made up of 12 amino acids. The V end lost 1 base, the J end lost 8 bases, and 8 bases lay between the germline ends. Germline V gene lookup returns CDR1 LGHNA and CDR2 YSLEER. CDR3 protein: CASSQVGGGYTF. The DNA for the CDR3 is TGCGCCAGCAGCCAAGTCGGGGGGGGCTACACCTTC.